Following are 30 T cell receptor beta chains from one sample sequenced in a study of blood T cell repertoires in COVID-19. Libraries were prepared by immunoSEQ multiplex PCR; TCRdb keeps only in-frame clonotypes and omits some of them. The sample has 200,000 to 250,000 clones, roughly 85% seen once. Sequenced input: PBMCs or T cells enriched from blood (not recorded which). The receptors shown here come from a woman aged 40 to 50 with acute COVID-19.

This clone is a singleton in its sample. The chain has TRBV27 and TRBJ1-5, with 7 bases fitting TRBD1. With 2 bases clipped from V and 2 bases from J, the junction kept 12 bases outside the gene matches. Germline CDR1 and CDR2: MNHEY and SMNVEV (reference sequence). This CDR3 region has 18 residues. The CDR3 bases are TGTGCCAGCAGTTTAGAGTTCCGTTTGGACAGGCGCAATCAGCCCCAGCATTTT. As protein: CASSLEFRLDRRNQPQHF.

The rearrangement joins TRBV2 to TRBJ2-1, with TRBD2 identical over 12 bases. CDR1 is SNHLY, CDR2 FYNNEI, per germline. The V and J ends lost 5 bases and 1 base, in that order; junction bases with no gene match: 15. The CDR3 runs to 20 residues. CDR3 loop: CASSPSQLAGGLFSYNEQFF. The CDR3 DNA follows: TGTGCCAGCAGTCCGTCGCAACTAGCGGGGGGACTCTTTTCCTACAATGAGCAGTTCTTC.

CDR3 amino acids: CASSQDGTGVRYGYTF. CDR3 bases: TGTGCCAGCAGCCAAGACGGGACAGGGGTTCGATATGGCTACACCTTC. This chain uses TRBV14 with TRBJ1-2, with 10 bases that match TRBD1. V was clipped by 0 bases and J by 5 bases; unmatched bases: 6. The CDR3 length is 16 residues. In germline, CDR1 is SGHDN, CDR2 FVKESK.

This chain uses TRBV7-2 with TRBJ1-2; possible D gene TRBD1, 6 bases. The V gene's germline CDR1 is SGHTA and CDR2 FQGNSA. The CDR3 contains 17 residues. The V and J ends lost 6 bases and 4 bases respectively, with 24 bases between them. The CDR3 sequence is CASSQGQYDLSIYGYTF. The CDR3 DNA sequence: TGTGCCAGCAGTCAAGGACAGTATGATCTTTCGATCTATGGCTACACCTTC.

The chain couples TRBV19 to TRBJ2-7; possibly TRBD2 for D (6 bases). Trimming left V 2 bases short and J 1 base short, with 12 bases between. CDR1 and CDR2 from the germline V gene are LNHDA and SQIVND (reference sequence). The CDR3 is 15 amino acids. CDR3 sequence: CASSIRASASYEQYF. The CDR3 DNA is TGTGCCAGTAGTATACGGGCTAGCGCTTCCTACGAGCAGTACTTC.

This clone was observed a single time. V and J are TRBV6-6 and TRBJ2-5; D ambiguous. The germline gives CDR1 MNHNY, CDR2 SVGAGI (reference sequence). The V end was cut by 5 bases, the J end by 7 bases, with 20 bases between. This CDR3 comprises 15 residues. The chain's CDR3 is CASSPQGAAMGTQYF. The CDR3 bases are TGTGCCAGCAGTCCCCAAGGAGCAGCCATGGGGACCCAGTACTTC.

To note about this clone: A much larger clone lies one base from this, so it may be a read error. This chain connects TRBV14 to TRBJ1-1; D not certain. Trimming shortened V by 4 bases and J by 5 bases, and 5 bases separated the two germline ends. The CDR3 extends over 11 amino acids. CDR1 and CDR2 (germline): SGHDN, FVKESK. CDR3 residues: CASSRGTEAFF. In DNA, the CDR3 is TGTGCCAGCAGCCGAGGGACTGAAGCTTTCTTT.

This clone was seen ten or more times. V is TRBV6-1 and J is TRBJ2-3, with 8 bases fitting TRBD2. V shed 2 bases, J shed 1 base, and the junction held 5 bases outside the gene matches. CDR1 is MNHNS, CDR2 SASEGT, per germline. The length of the CDR3 is 16 residues. CDR3 region: CASSEQPRGGTDTQYF. Here the CDR3 DNA reads TGTGCCAGCAGTGAACAACCGCGGGGGGGCACAGATACGCAGTATTTT.

In DNA, the CDR3 is TGTGCCAGCAGCCACGGCACAAGCGTCGGATTTGTCGATACGCAGTATTTT. Its translation is CASSHGTSVGFVDTQYF. The chain has TRBV14 and TRBJ2-3; D not certain. The germline CDR1 and CDR2 sequences are SGHDN and FVKESK. V dropped 3 bases and J dropped 6 bases, with 22 bases sitting between them. This CDR3 has 17 amino acids.

The chain couples TRBV4-2 to TRBJ2-2, with TRBD1 matching over 10 bases. In germline, CDR1 is LGHNA, CDR2 YNFKEQ. The CDR3 contains 19 residues. V lost 2 bases, J lost 5 bases, and 14 bases stayed unmatched. Here the CDR3 reads CASSQSNSRDRGNTGELFF. The CDR3 DNA sequence: TGTGCCAGCAGCCAATCTAATTCCCGGGACAGGGGAAATACCGGGGAGCTGTTTTTT.

The rearrangement links TRBV30 to TRBJ1-3; D remains unclear. The ends were cut back, 3 bases at V and 2 bases at J, with 8 bases in the middle. The CDR3 contains 13 residues. Germline V lookup: CDR1 GTSNPN, CDR2 SVGIG (reference sequence). DNA of the CDR3: TGTGCCTGGAGCCTACTTACTGGAAACACCATATATTTT. This gives the protein CAWSLLTGNTIYF.

V gene TRBV5-6 combines with J gene TRBJ1-2; 7 bases are a match to TRBD1. This CDR3 contains 14 residues. Per the germline V gene, CDR1 is SGHDT and CDR2 is YYEEEE. Germline trimming cut 1 base from V and 4 bases from J; bases unmatched to any gene: 4. CDR3 amino acids: CASSLNRGLYGYTF. Here the CDR3 DNA reads TGTGCCAGCAGCTTGAACAGGGGCCTCTATGGCTACACCTTC. The full variable domain, its missing parts supplied by reference TRBV5-6 and TRBJ1-2, is DAGVTQSPTHLIKTRGQQVTLRCSPKSGHDTVSWYQQALGQGPQFIFQYYEEEERQRGNFPDRFSGHQFPNYSSELNVNALLLGDSALYLCASSLNRGLYGYTFGSGTRLTVV.

This clone was seen a single time. The gene calls are TRBV12-3 or TRBV12-4 and TRBJ1-1; TRBD1 matches 7 bases. This CDR3 is 13 amino acids long. Trimming took 4 bases from V and 4 from J; bases not matched to a gene: 3. Here the CDR3 DNA reads TGTGCCAGCAGTTATGGGACAGTCACTGAAGCTTTCTTT. Encoded protein: CASSYGTVTEAFF.

The genes are TRBV6-2 or TRBV6-3 and TRBJ1-2; 7 bases map to TRBD1. V gave up 1 base and J gave up 8 bases; unmatched junction bases: 13. CDR1 and CDR2 from the germline V gene are MNHEY and SVGEGT. The CDR3 contains 16 residues. DNA of the CDR3: TGTGCCAGCAGTTACTTATCGGGACAGATCCCGAGCGGCTACACCTTC. Encoded protein: CASSYLSGQIPSGYTF.

The V call is TRBV25-1, the J call TRBJ1-1; 8 bases match TRBD1. Germline CDR1 is MGHDK and CDR2 is SYGVNS. Trimming removed 5 bases from V and 4 bases from J; junction bases left unmatched: 12. The CDR3 runs to 16 residues. The CDR3: CASSIRTGWTATEAFF. As DNA, the CDR3 is TGTGCCAGCAGTATACGGACAGGGTGGACGGCCACTGAAGCTTTCTTT. The whole variable domain, remainder taken from reference TRBV25-1 and TRBJ1-1, is EADIYQTPRYLVIGTGKKITLECSQTMGHDKMYWYQQDPGMELHLIHYSYGVNSTEKGDLSSESTVSRIRTEHFPLTLESARPSHTSQYLCASSIRTGWTATEAFFGQGTRLTVV.

The chain uses TRBV19 and TRBJ2-3, with 7 bases identical to TRBD1. The CDR3 has 17 amino acids. Germline V gene sequence: CDR1 LNHDA, CDR2 SQIVND (reference sequence). Losses at the gene ends were 7 bases for V and 5 bases for J; bases not matched to a gene: 18. DNA of the CDR3: TGTGCCAGTACTCCAATGGGCGACAGGGAATTCAGAGATACGCAGTATTTT. It translates to CASTPMGDREFRDTQYF.

This clone has only one observation. This chain uses TRBV7-2 with TRBJ1-5; D is possibly TRBD1 (6 bases). The CDR3 has 14 residues. Trimming took off 5 bases at V and 5 bases at J, with 13 bases between the two ends. Germline V gene lookup returns CDR1 SGHTA and CDR2 FQGNSA. As DNA, the CDR3 is TGTGCCAGCAGCCTACAGGGTGTCCATCAGCCCCAGCATTTT. Its protein product is CASSLQGVHQPQHF.

This clone has just a few counts. One junction end disagrees with the germline gene, perhaps due to a read error. The V gene is TRBV6-5, the J gene TRBJ1-2; 7 bases are a match to TRBD1. The CDR3 totals 12 residues. The germline gives CDR1 MNHEY, CDR2 SVGAGI. DNA of the CDR3: TGTGCCAGCAGTAGGGGGCAGGATGGGTACACCTTC. Protein sequence: CASSRGQDGYTF.

The V call is TRBV3-1 (or the pseudogene TRBV3-2), the J call TRBJ2-1; 12 nucleotides align to TRBD2. This CDR3 has 13 residues. Germline assignment: CDR1 LGHDT and CDR2 YNNKEL (reference sequence). Trimming at V came to 2 bases and at J to 15 bases, leaving 5 bases not matched to a gene. In DNA, the CDR3 is TGTGCCAGCAGCCAAACTAGCGGGGGGCAAGGGTTCTTC. Protein: CASSQTSGGQGFF.

The chain uses TRBV6-5 and TRBJ1-6; 7 nucleotides line up with TRBD1. Germline loops: CDR1 MNHEY, CDR2 SVGAGI. The CDR3 has 15 residues. With 4 bases clipped from V and 4 bases from J, the junction kept 4 bases outside the gene matches. The CDR3 here is CASSLGQVYNSPLHF. The CDR3 DNA sequence: TGTGCCAGCAGTTTAGGACAGGTTTATAATTCACCCCTCCACTTT.

This chain links TRBV5-1 with TRBJ1-3, with D unresolved. V lost 3 bases, J lost 0 bases, and 10 bases lay in between. The CDR3 consists of 15 residues. Per germline, CDR1 SGHRS and CDR2 YFSETQ. DNA for the CDR3: TGCGCCAGCAGCTCGGGAGTATCCTCTGGAAACACCATATATTTT. This encodes CASSSGVSSGNTIYF. The variable domain in full, with the rest retrieved from reference TRBV5-1 and TRBJ1-3, is KAGVTQTPRYLIKTRGQQVTLSCSPISGHRSVSWYQQTPGQGLQFLFEYFSETQRNKGNFPGRFSGRQFSNSRSEMNVSTLELGDSALYLCASSSGVSSGNTIYFGEGSWLTVV.

This chain links TRBV7-3 with TRBJ1-1; 10 nucleotides agree with TRBD1. Germline V gives CDR1 SGHTA, CDR2 FQGTGA. This CDR3 has 17 amino acids. J gave up 0 bases and V 4 bases, and 8 bases lay outside the gene matches. The CDR3 bases are TGTGCCAGCAGCTCTTGGGGGACAGGGGTCATGAACACTGAAGCTTTCTTT. Protein: CASSSWGTGVMNTEAFF.

This chain joins TRBV7-9 and TRBJ1-6, with 10 nucleotides matching TRBD1. In germline, CDR1 is SEHNR, CDR2 FQNEAQ (reference sequence). This CDR3 is built from 17 residues. With 5 bases clipped from V and 8 bases from J, the junction kept 12 bases outside the gene matches. The chain's CDR3 is CASSVITAGTGDSPLHF. The CDR3 DNA is TGTGCCAGCAGCGTAATAACTGCCGGGACAGGGGATTCACCCCTCCACTTT. Based on the CDR3 plus reference TRBV7-9 and TRBJ1-6, the full variable domain is DTGVSQNPRHKITKRGQNVTFRCDPISEHNRLYWYRQTLGQGPEFLTYFQNEAQLEKSRLLSDRFSAERPKGSFSTLEIQRTEQGDSAMYLCASSVITAGTGDSPLHFGNGTRLTVT.

CDR3 protein: CAWRPGQPPSEAFF. CDR3 bases: TGTGCCTGGAGGCCGGGACAGCCCCCATCTGAAGCTTTCTTT. The J gene is TRBJ1-1, the V gene TRBV30; 7 bases are shared with TRBD1. Losses at the gene ends were 3 bases for V and 6 bases for J; bases not matched to a gene: 10. The CDR3 consists of 14 residues. Germline lookup yields CDR1 GTSNPN and CDR2 SVGIG (reference sequence).

The V call is TRBV27, the J call TRBJ1-1; tentatively, D is TRBD1 (5 bases). The V gene lost 4 bases and the J gene lost 4 bases, with 13 bases spanning the gap. The length of the CDR3 is 14 residues. The V gene's germline CDR1 is MNHEY and CDR2 SMNVEV (reference sequence). The CDR3 nucleotides read TGTGCCAGCAGTTCCGCAGGGCTGCGCACTGAAGCTTTCTTT. This sequence encodes CASSSAGLRTEAFF.

In this sample, this clone turned up once. The chain is built from TRBV13 and TRBJ1-1, with a possible D match to TRBD1 (5 bases). V lost 2 bases and J lost 4, with 14 bases in between. Germline CDR1 is PRHDT and CDR2 is FYEKMQ (reference sequence). This CDR3 comprises 15 residues. For the CDR3, the DNA is TGTGCCAGCAGCTTAACGCCACAGGAGGGCACTGAAGCTTTCTTT. It codes for CASSLTPQEGTEAFF.

V and J are TRBV5-4 and TRBJ1-2, with 7 bases identical to TRBD1. CDR3 length equals 14 residues. Per germline, CDR1 SGHNT and CDR2 YYREEE (reference sequence). V shed 3 bases, J shed 5 bases, and the junction held 7 bases outside the gene matches. CDR3 region: CASSSLTGKYGYTF. CDR3 nucleotide sequence: TGTGCCAGCAGCTCCCTGACAGGGAAATATGGCTACACCTTC.

Written as DNA, the CDR3 is TGTGCCAGCAGCTATATAACCGGGGAGCTGTTTTTT. Its protein is CASSYITGELFF. The gene calls are TRBV7-3 and TRBJ2-2; D is unresolved. The CDR3 contains 12 residues. Looked up from germline, CDR1 is SGHTA and CDR2 is FQGTGA. Trimming removed 4 bases from V and 5 bases from J, with 5 bases in between.

This chain uses TRBV19 with TRBJ1-2, with a weak D call TRBD1 (5 bases). This CDR3 contains 18 residues. CDR1 and CDR2 (germline): LNHDA, SQIVND (reference sequence). Trimming left V 7 bases short and J 3 bases short, with 27 bases between. The CDR3: CASTPWGGQMPRDYGYTF. The CDR3 DNA sequence: TGTGCCAGTACCCCTTGGGGGGGTCAGATGCCCCGTGACTATGGCTACACCTTC. The full variable domain, rest sourced from reference TRBV19 and TRBJ1-2, is DGGITQSPKYLFRKEGQNVTLSCEQNLNHDAMYWYRQDPGQGLRLIYYSQIVNDFQKGDIAEGYSVSREKKESFPLTVTSAQKNPTAFYLCASTPWGGQMPRDYGYTFGSGTRLTVV.

The chain links TRBV20-1 to TRBJ1-1; possible D gene TRBD1, 6 bases. V lost 3 bases to trimming and J lost 7 bases, with 18 bases between them. Germline assignment: CDR1 DFQATT and CDR2 SNEGSKA (reference sequence). The CDR3 is 14 amino acids. The CDR3 protein is CSASPNRELSEAFF. The CDR3 bases are TGCAGTGCTAGTCCAAACAGGGAGCTAAGTGAAGCTTTCTTT.